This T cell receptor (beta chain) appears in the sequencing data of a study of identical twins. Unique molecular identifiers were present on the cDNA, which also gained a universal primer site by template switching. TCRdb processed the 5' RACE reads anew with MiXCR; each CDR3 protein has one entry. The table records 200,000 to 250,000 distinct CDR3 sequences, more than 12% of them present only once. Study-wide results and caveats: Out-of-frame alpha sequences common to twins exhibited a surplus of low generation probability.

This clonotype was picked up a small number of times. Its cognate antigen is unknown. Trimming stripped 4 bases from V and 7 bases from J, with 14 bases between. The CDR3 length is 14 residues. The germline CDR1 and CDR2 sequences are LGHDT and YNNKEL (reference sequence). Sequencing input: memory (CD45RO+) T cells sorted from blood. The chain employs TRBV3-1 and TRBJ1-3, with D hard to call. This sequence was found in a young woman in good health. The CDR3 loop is CASSPADDWNTIYF. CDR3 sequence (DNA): TGTGCCAGCAGCCCCGCGGACGACTGGAACACCATATATTTT.